This T cell receptor (beta chain) was found in a study of OX40 agonist ivuxolimab in advanced cancers. The trim removed 3 bases at V and 9 bases at J, leaving 7 bases unmatched. The CDR3 totals 15 residues. Germline assignment: CDR1 KGHSH and CDR2 LQKENI. Study-wide findings and caveats: Dose levels from 0.1 to 3.0 mg/kg saw CD4+ and CD8+ blood T cells expand clonally by week 6. Nonresponders included some who also had low normalized T-cell clonal expansion.

In the case of this clone: Its antigen is as yet unknown.

Sequencing used immunoSEQ multiplex PCR; TCRdb keeps in-frame clones, though not all of them. The table includes more than 50,000 clones, about 84% detected once. The rearrangement uses TRBV18 and TRBJ2-1; 11 positions match TRBD2. The sample was CD4+ or CD8+ T cells sorted from blood, taken in a trial of the OX40 agonist ivuxolimab. The clonotype was recovered from an adult with an advanced solid tumor such as melanoma, head and neck, liver or kidney cancer. CDR3 bases: TGTGCCAGCTCACCTCTGACTAGCGGGGCAGCTGAGCAGTTCTTC. Translation: CASSPLTSGAAEQFF.